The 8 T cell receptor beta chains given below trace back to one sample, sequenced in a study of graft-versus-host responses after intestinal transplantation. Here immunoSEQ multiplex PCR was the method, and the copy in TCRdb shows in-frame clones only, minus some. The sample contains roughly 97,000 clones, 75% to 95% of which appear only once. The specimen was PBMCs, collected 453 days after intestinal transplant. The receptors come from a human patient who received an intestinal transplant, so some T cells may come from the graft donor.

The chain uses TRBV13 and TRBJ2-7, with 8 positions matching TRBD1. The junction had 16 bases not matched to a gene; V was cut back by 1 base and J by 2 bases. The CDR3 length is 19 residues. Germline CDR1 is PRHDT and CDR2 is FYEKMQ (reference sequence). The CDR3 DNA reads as TGTGCCAGCAGCTTAGAACGGGGGCAGGGGGCCTACAACACCTACGAGCAGTACTTC. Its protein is CASSLERGQGAYNTYEQYF.

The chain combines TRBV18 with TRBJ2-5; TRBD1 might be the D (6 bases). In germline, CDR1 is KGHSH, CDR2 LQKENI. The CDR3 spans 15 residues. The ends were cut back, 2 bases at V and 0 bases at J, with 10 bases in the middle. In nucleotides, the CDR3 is TGTGCCAGCTCACCAAGGACAGAGTACCAAGAGACCCAGTACTTC. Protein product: CASSPRTEYQETQYF.

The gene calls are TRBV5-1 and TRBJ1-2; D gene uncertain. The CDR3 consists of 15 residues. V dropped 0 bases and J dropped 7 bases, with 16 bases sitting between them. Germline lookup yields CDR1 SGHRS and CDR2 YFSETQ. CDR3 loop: CASSLERAALGGYTF. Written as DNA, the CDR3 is TGCGCCAGCAGCTTGGAGAGGGCGGCTTTGGGTGGCTACACCTTC.

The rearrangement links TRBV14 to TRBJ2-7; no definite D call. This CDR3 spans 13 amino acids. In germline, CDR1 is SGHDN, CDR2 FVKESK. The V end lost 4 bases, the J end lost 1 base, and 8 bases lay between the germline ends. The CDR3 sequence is CASSPYGSYEQYF. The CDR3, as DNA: TGTGCCAGCAGCCCCTACGGGTCCTACGAGCAGTACTTC.

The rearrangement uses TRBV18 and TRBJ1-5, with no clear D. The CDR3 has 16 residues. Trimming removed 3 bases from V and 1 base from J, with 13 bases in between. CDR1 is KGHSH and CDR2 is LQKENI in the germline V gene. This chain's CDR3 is CASSPPGLGSNQPQHF. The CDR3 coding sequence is TGTGCCAGCTCACCCCCGGGTCTCGGGAGCAATCAGCCCCAGCATTTT.

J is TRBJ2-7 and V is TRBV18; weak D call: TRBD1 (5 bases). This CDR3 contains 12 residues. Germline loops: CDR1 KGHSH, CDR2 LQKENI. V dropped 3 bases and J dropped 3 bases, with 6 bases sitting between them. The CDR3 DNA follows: TGTGCCAGCTCACCGACAGACTACGAGCAGTACTTC. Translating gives CASSPTDYEQYF.

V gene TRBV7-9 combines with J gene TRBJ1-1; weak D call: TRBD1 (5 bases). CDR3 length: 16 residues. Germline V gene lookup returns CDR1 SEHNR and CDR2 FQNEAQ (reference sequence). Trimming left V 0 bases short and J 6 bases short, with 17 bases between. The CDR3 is CASSLAQVWGRAEAFF. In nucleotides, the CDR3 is TGTGCCAGCAGCTTAGCGCAAGTATGGGGCCGGGCTGAAGCTTTCTTT. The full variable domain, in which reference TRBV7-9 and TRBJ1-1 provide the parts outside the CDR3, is DTGVSQNPRHKITKRGQNVTFRCDPISEHNRLYWYRQTLGQGPEFLTYFQNEAQLEKSRLLSDRFSAERPKGSFSTLEIQRTEQGDSAMYLCASSLAQVWGRAEAFFGQGTRLTVV.

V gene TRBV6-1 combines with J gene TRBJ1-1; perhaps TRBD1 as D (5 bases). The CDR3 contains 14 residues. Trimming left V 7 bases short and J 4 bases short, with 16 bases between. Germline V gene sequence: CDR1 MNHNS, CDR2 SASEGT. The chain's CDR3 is CASTLKWGGTEAFF. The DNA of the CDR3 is TGTGCCAGCACCCTGAAGTGGGGCGGCACTGAAGCTTTCTTT.